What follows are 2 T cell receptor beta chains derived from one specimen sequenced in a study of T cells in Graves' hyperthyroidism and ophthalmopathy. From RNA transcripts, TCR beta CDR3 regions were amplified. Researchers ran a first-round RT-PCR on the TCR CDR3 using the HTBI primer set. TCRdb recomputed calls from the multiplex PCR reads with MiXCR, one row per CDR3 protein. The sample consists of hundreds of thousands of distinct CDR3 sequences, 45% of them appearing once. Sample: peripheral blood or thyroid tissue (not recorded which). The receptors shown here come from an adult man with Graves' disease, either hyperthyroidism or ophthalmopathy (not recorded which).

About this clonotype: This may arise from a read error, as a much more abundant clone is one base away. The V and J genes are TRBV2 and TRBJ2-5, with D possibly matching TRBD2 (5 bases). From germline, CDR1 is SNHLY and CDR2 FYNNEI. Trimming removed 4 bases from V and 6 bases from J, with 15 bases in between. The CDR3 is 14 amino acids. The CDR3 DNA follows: TGTGCCAGCAGTGTGAGGGTCGTCAAAAAGACCCAGTACTTC. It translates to CASSVRVVKKTQYF.

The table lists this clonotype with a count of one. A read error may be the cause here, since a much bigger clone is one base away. The CDR3: CASSFVQDGYIF. For the CDR3, the DNA is TGTGCCAGCAGTTTTGTACAAGATGGCTACATCTTC. This chain links TRBV7-3 with TRBJ1-2; D call uncertain. The germline V gene has CDR1 SGHTA and CDR2 FQGTGA. CDR3 length: 12 residues.